The entry that follows covers one TCR beta chain sequence. The data are from a study of control samples from healthy donors and cancer patients. The protocol was immunoSEQ multiplex PCR, while the TCRdb copy is restricted to in-frame clones and leaves out a portion. This table has 150,000 or so clones, about 90% appearing once. CDR1 is SGHNT and CDR2 is YYREEE in the germline V gene (reference sequence). The CDR3 has 15 amino acids. The V gene lost 4 bases and the J gene lost 4 bases, with 15 bases spanning the gap. Material for sequencing was blood. V is TRBV5-4 and J is TRBJ1-3, with D possibly being TRBD1 (5 bases). This receptor was identified in a man aged 18 to 35 in good health. CDR3 DNA: TGTGCCAGCAGCCTTGACCAGGGAGTAGGAAACACCATATATTTT. This gives the protein CASSLDQGVGNTIYF.